This T cell receptor beta chain was sequenced for a study of shared clonotypes between healthy human individuals. In regard to this clone: Its specificity is not known.

The V gene's germline CDR1 is SGHNT and CDR2 YYREEE (reference sequence). The CDR3 is 19 amino acids. The J segment lost 2 bases and the V segment lost 4 bases, leaving 12 bases of the junction unmatched. Using immunoSEQ multiplex PCR, the repertoire was profiled, and TCRdb retains in-frame clones only, with some absent. Of a few million clones in the sample, approximately 90% were seen once. Broader study findings: In general, naive subsets displayed greater estimated richness than memory subsets did.

The chain joins TRBV5-4 to TRBJ2-3; 14 bases match TRBD2. Material: naive CD4+ T cells sorted from blood. Subset described: CD45RA+ positively selected. The clonotype was recovered from a man aged 18 to 29 in good health. This chain's CDR3 is CASSRDGLAGGLVTDTQYF. In DNA form, the CDR3 reads TGTGCCAGCAGCCGCGACGGACTAGCGGGGGGCCTCGTCACAGATACGCAGTATTTT.